This T cell receptor (beta chain) was observed in a study of vaccination and CD4 T cells after COVID-19. Study outcomes and limitations: Post-vaccination reactive clonotypes (median roughly 37) did not differ significantly from post-infection (approximately 20).

On this clonotype itself: The target antigen is unknown.

Once obtained from cultured CD4+ T cells, the DNA was sequenced using the Oncomine TCR Beta short-read assay. Using the QIAamp micro DNA kit, genomic DNA was extracted from the CD4+ T cells that had been cultured. One entry per CDR3 protein results from TCRdb running MiXCR on the PCR reads. The sample shows over 25,000 distinct CDR3 sequences, around 60% of them seen only once. V lost 0 bases, J lost 1 base, and 13 bases lay in between. Germline CDR1 reads MNHEY; CDR2 reads SVGEGT. The CDR3 has 17 amino acids. Indicated treatment: approximately 9-day PBMC culture with coronavirus spike peptide pools or control peptides (ViraFEST assay). Prior SARS-CoV-2 infection was excluded in healthy vaccine recipients by negative nucleocapsid antibodies before and after vaccination. Negative selection yielded CD4+ T cells from day-10 cultures.

The sequenced sample was CD4+ T cells from blood, cultured in vitro, obtained after SARS-CoV-2 vaccination. The chain is built from TRBV6-2 or TRBV6-3 and TRBJ1-5; D is unclear. The TCR was taken from a human donor who received a COVID-19 vaccine. CDR3 in amino acids: CASSYSNLGGSNQPQHF. CDR3 DNA: TGTGCCAGCAGTTACTCGAATTTGGGAGGAAGCAATCAGCCCCAGCATTTT.